This is a list of T cell receptor beta chains from one sample in a study of blood T cell repertoires in COVID-19. Sequencing used immunoSEQ multiplex PCR; TCRdb keeps in-frame clones, though not all of them. The sample carries 20,000 to 25,000 clones, around 81% recorded once. The material sequenced was peripheral blood. These receptors all stem from a man in his sixties with active COVID-19. Both conserved end residues are trimmed from each CDR3. Rows give clone size only sometimes, using once, few, many, or a class for an expanded clone.

clone size,J gene,V gene,CDR3 protein
-,TRBJ1-5,TRBV6-5,ASRAGPRDAQH
-,TRBJ2-1,TRBV11-3,ASSERYGINNEQF
-,TRBJ2-7,TRBV2,ASSRPGQGTYEQY
-,TRBJ2-1,TRBV28,ASSSDLYNEQF
-,TRBJ2-3,TRBV4-3,ASSQDIASGTADTQY
many,TRBJ1-2,TRBV12-3/TRBV12-4,ASSPTIQQGRN
-,TRBJ1-1,TRBV5-1,ASSQRGPNTEAF
-,TRBJ2-3,TRBV18,ASSRLVSDTQY
-,TRBJ2-3,TRBV27,ASRSLATDTQY
-,TRBJ2-2,TRBV30,AFTTGLYTGELF
-,TRBJ2-7,TRBV12-3/TRBV12-4,ASSLVSSYEQY
-,TRBJ2-3,TRBV5-1,AARSGVEDTQY
-,TRBJ2-2,TRBV28,ASSRPLAGVSTGELF
once,TRBJ2-2,TRBV30,AWRKEPGLNTGELF
-,TRBJ2-3,TRBV4-3,ASSQDADRGGDTQY
medium-sized,TRBJ2-1,TRBV4-2,ASSPAEAGERNEQF
-,TRBJ2-3,TRBV7-9,ASSLGSAGGRTDTQY
-,TRBJ1-1,TRBV5-1,ASSFLQGDTEAF
-,TRBJ1-5,TRBV5-1,ASSLDHPGQPQH
few,TRBJ2-2,TRBV27,ASSFVGGAVHEVF
medium-sized,TRBJ2-1,TRBV10-1,ASSVGQGLFNEQF
-,TRBJ1-2,TRBV6-1,ASSEARGPNYGYT
-,TRBJ2-5,TRBV20-1,SGGSQETQY
once,TRBJ2-3,TRBV4-2,ASSHGHSGLMVDTQY
few,TRBJ1-5,TRBV3-1/TRBV3-2,ASSQDSTPNQPQH
-,TRBJ2-1,TRBV7-2,ASSLIFFRGSSYNEQF
-,TRBJ2-7,TRBV27,ASRLGTSGPYEQY
-,TRBJ1-5,TRBV7-9,ASSLTGLTNQPQH
-,TRBJ2-5,TRBV9,ASSVAEGGAQY
-,TRBJ1-5,TRBV7-2,ASSFDRGSNQPQH
-,TRBJ2-1,TRBV19,ASGIAGVYNEQF
few,TRBJ1-5,TRBV5-8,ASSFGQALLGQPQH
-,TRBJ2-5,TRBV5-6,ASSRRPGTQETQY
-,TRBJ2-5,TRBV6-1,ASSEWTSGGQETQY
once,TRBJ2-2,TRBV19,ASSLPWDRGRSGELF
-,TRBJ2-3,TRBV6-5,ASSYSPEAATDTQY
-,TRBJ2-3,TRBV4-1,ASSTSGSAGADTQY
-,TRBJ1-5,TRBV28,ASSLLDRGNQPQH
-,TRBJ2-3,TRBV18,ASSRLATTGGPTDTQY
-,TRBJ2-2,TRBV7-2,ASSAGGTNTGELF